This T cell receptor (beta chain) was recorded in a study of blood T cell repertoires in COVID-19. Study-level information: COVID-19 samples, acute and convalescent, were from the United States, Italy and Spain. Sample material is recorded as cDNA or gDNA derived from T cells, B-cell-depleted T cells, or PBMCs.

This clone was found a few times. V lost 4 bases, J lost 8 bases, and 18 bases lay in between. The CDR3 covers 15 residues. Germline CDR1 SGHDT, CDR2 YYEEEE. Per the authors' pipeline: Nucleated cell counts were estimated from reference gene primer amplification. Repertoires were generated with immunoSEQ multiplex PCR, while TCRdb's copy carries only in-frame clones and drops some. The V and J calls and the clone size are those of that table, but D and trimming were determined from the DNA. The table records about 80,000 clones, 88% of them present only once. The chain has TRBV5-6 and TRBJ1-4, with D maybe TRBD1 (6 bases). The specimen sequenced was peripheral blood. The TCR was taken from a man aged 65 to 79 with acute or convalescent COVID-19. The DNA for the CDR3 is TGTGCCAGCAGCCTACAGGGAAGGGAGTTAGAAAAACTGTTTTTT. This sequence encodes CASSLQGRELEKLFF.